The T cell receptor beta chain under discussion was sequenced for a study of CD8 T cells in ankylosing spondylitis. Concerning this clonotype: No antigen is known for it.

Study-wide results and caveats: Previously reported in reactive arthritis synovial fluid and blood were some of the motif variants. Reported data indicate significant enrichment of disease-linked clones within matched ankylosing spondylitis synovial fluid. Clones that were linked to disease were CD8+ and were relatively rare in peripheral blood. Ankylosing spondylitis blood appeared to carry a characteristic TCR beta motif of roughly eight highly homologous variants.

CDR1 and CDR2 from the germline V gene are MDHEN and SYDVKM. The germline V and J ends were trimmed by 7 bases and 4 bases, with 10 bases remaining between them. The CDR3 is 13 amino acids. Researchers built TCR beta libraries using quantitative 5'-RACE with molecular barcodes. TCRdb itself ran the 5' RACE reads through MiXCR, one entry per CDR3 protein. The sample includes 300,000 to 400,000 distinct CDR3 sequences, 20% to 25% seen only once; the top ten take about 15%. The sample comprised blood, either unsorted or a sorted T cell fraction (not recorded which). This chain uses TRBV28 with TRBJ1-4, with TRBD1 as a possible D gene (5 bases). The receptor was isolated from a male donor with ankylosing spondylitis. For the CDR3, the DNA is TGTGCCAGCAATCGGGGCCTTAATGAAAAACTGTTTTTT. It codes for CASNRGLNEKLFF.